This T cell receptor (beta chain) was obtained from a study of blood T cell repertoires in COVID-19. Whole-study context: T cells, B-cell-depleted T cells, or PBMCs provided the cDNA or gDNA that served as material.

Unmatched junction bases numbered 9, after V lost 3 bases and J lost 2 bases. The germline V gene encodes CDR1 MNHEY and CDR2 SMNVEV (reference sequence). CDR3 length: 17 residues. This clone turned up a few times. Original handling: The authors estimated nucleated cell counts from reference gene primer amplification. Sequencing was performed with immunoSEQ multiplex PCR; in TCRdb, only in-frame clones are kept and a portion is missing. V, J and clone size are taken as reported in that table, and D and trimming were inferred from the DNA itself. The sample has approximately 150,000 clones; approximately 82% are singletons.

The clonotype was recovered from a woman between 65 and 79 years old who had recovered from COVID-19. The chain combines TRBV27 with TRBJ2-3; 9 bases align to TRBD2. Source material: peripheral blood. The CDR3 sequence: CASSFRLAEAATDTQYF. The CDR3, as DNA: TGTGCCAGCAGTTTCCGACTAGCGGAGGCAGCCACAGATACGCAGTATTTT.